Below are 13 T cell receptor beta chains sequenced from a single sample in a study of T cells in Graves' hyperthyroidism and ophthalmopathy. Amplified TCR beta CDR3 regions came from RNA transcripts. First-round RT-PCR with HTBI primers amplified the TCR CDR3 region. TCRdb reprocessed the multiplex PCR reads with MiXCR, giving one entry per CDR3 protein. The sample comprises roughly 580,000 distinct CDR3 sequences, about 14% of which are singletons, and 5.5% to 7.5% rests with the top ten. The specimen sequenced was blood. The receptors were sampled from a woman in her 30s with Graves' hyperthyroidism that later progressed to Graves' ophthalmopathy.

This chain connects TRBV20-1 to TRBJ1-6; 10 positions match TRBD1. This CDR3 contains 14 residues. Germline lookup yields CDR1 DFQATT and CDR2 SNEGSKA (reference sequence). With 7 bases clipped from V and 6 bases from J, the junction kept 6 bases outside the gene matches. CDR3 region: CSGGTGEFNSPLHF. In DNA, the CDR3 is TGCAGTGGCGGGACAGGGGAATTTAATTCACCCCTCCACTTT.

This clonotype was counted a few times. V is TRBV12-5 and J is TRBJ2-1; TRBD1 matches 7 bases. Germline V lookup: CDR1 LGHNT, CDR2 FRNRAP. V lost 2 bases to trimming and J lost 12 bases; unmatched junction nucleotides: 7. This CDR3 region has 13 residues. The CDR3 here is CASGLPGTEWQFF. In nucleotides, the CDR3 is TGTGCTAGTGGTTTGCCTGGGACAGAGTGGCAGTTCTTC.

This clonotype was counted a few times. The chain joins TRBV5-4 to TRBJ2-2; TRBD1 matches 7 bases. V gave up 0 bases and J gave up 5 bases; unmatched junction bases: 1. Germline CDR1 is SGHNT and CDR2 is YYREEE (reference sequence). The CDR3 is 14 residues long. CDR3 protein: CASSLARGTGELFF. The CDR3 DNA reads as TGTGCCAGCAGCTTGGCCAGGGGGACCGGGGAGCTGTTTTTT.

Of note for this clonotype: The germline gene is not matched at one end of the junction; a read error may be the cause. This rearrangement joins TRBV6-1 to TRBJ2-5; D is undetermined. CDR1 is MNHNS, CDR2 SASEGT, per germline. CDR3 length: 12 residues. The CDR3 DNA sequence: TGTGCCAGCACCACGTTCGGTGAGACTCAGTACTTC. This gives the protein CASTTFGETQYF.

V is TRBV7-6 and J is TRBJ1-1; 7 bases agree with TRBD1. Germline V gene lookup returns CDR1 SGHVS and CDR2 FNYEAQ. The ends lost 2 bases at V and 1 base at J; junction bases unmatched: 10. This CDR3 has 17 amino acids. CDR3 nucleotide sequence: TGTGCCAGCAGCTTATTTTTGACAGGGCCCTCGAACACTGAAGCTTTCTTT. The encoded protein is CASSLFLTGPSNTEAFF. Full variable domain (rest looked up from reference TRBV7-6 and TRBJ1-1): GAGVSQSPRYKVTKRGQDVALRCDPISGHVSLYWYRQALGQGPEFLTYFNYEAQQDKSGLPNDRFSAERPEGSISTLTIQRTEQRDSAMYRCASSLFLTGPSNTEAFFGQGTRLTVV.

V usage is TRBV18 and J usage is TRBJ2-5, with D possibly matching TRBD1 (6 bases). The CDR3 totals 15 residues. Germline CDR1 and CDR2: KGHSH and LQKENI. With 5 bases removed from V and 1 base from J, the gap between germline ends came to 14 bases. This chain's CDR3 is CASSAILDSQETQYF. The CDR3 DNA reads as TGTGCCAGCTCAGCTATTTTGGACAGCCAAGAGACCCAGTACTTC.

The chain employs TRBV20-1 and TRBJ2-3; TRBD2 matches 11 bases. CDR1 is DFQATT and CDR2 is SNEGSKA in the germline V gene (reference sequence). V lost 6 bases and J lost 5; bases outside the gene matches: 22. This CDR3 comprises 19 residues. CDR3 sequence: CSAPLPLDSGRGVIDTQYF. CDR3 bases: TGCAGTGCCCCCCTCCCCCTCGATAGCGGGAGGGGAGTCATAGATACGCAGTATTTT.

This clonotype was seen ten or more times. The chain is built from TRBV2 and TRBJ2-7; TRBD2 agrees at 10 bases. Germline trimming cut 9 bases from V and 3 bases from J; bases unmatched to any gene: 5. This CDR3 has 13 residues. The V gene's germline CDR1 is SNHLY and CDR2 FYNNEI. This CDR3 reads CARTAGGSYEQYF. The DNA of the CDR3 is TGTGCCAGGACAGCGGGAGGGAGCTACGAGCAGTACTTC.

This clonotype was counted between two and nine times. The chain links TRBV7-9 to TRBJ1-5, with D unclear. Trimming cost V 3 bases and J 2 bases, with 8 bases left between them. Germline V gene lookup returns CDR1 SEHNR and CDR2 FQNEAQ (reference sequence). This CDR3 has 14 amino acids. CDR3 region: CASSLSDGNQPQHF. In nucleotides, the CDR3 is TGTGCCAGCAGCTTGTCAGACGGCAATCAGCCCCAGCATTTT.

At least ten counts were recorded for this clonotype. The CDR3 region is CASSLEMDTEAFF. CDR3 sequence (DNA): TGTGCCAGCAGCTTAGAAATGGACACTGAAGCTTTCTTT. V gene TRBV11-2 combines with J gene TRBJ1-1; D uncertain. The V end was cut by 0 bases, the J end by 3 bases, with 5 bases between. Per germline, CDR1 SGHAT and CDR2 FQNNGV. The CDR3 runs 13 residues. Combining the CDR3 with reference TRBV11-2 and TRBJ1-1 gives the whole variable domain EAGVAQSPRYKIIEKRQSVAFWCNPISGHATLYWYQQILGQGPKLLIQFQNNGVVDDSQLPKDRFSAERLKGVDSTLKIQPAKLEDSAVYLCASSLEMDTEAFFGQGTRLTVV.

This clonotype has at least ten counts. The chain carries TRBV28 and TRBJ1-1, with a tentative D call TRBD1 (5 bases). Germline V gives CDR1 MDHEN, CDR2 SYDVKM. Trimming took off 1 base at V and 11 bases at J, with 14 bases between the two ends. This CDR3 has 13 amino acids. As DNA, the CDR3 is TGTGCCAGCAGTTTATTAGGGGTGTTGGATGCTTTCTTT. Protein sequence: CASSLLGVLDAFF.

This clonotype was recorded a few times. The rearrangement uses TRBV6-1 and TRBJ2-1; D is tentatively TRBD1 or TRBD2 (5 bases each). V was shortened by 8 bases and J by 4 bases, with 9 bases between the two germline ends. This CDR3 has 12 amino acids. Germline loops: CDR1 MNHNS, CDR2 SASEGT. CDR3 coding DNA: TGTGCCAGCGGGGACGGTTACAATGAGCAGTTCTTC. This codes for CASGDGYNEQFF.

This clonotype was recorded many times. J is TRBJ2-7 and V is TRBV6-2 or TRBV6-3; D might be TRBD1 (6 bases). The CDR3 covers 15 residues. The germline V and J ends were trimmed by 8 bases and 2 bases, with 19 bases remaining between them. CDR1 MNHEY and CDR2 SVGEGT come from the germline V gene. Here the CDR3 reads CASRLRRGPPYEQYF. CDR3 in DNA: TGTGCCAGCCGGTTACGCAGGGGACCCCCCTACGAGCAGTACTTC.